The 15 T cell receptor beta chains below were found in one sample sequenced in a study of blood T cells in healthy people across ages. The authors ran a second PCR of roughly 6 to 11 cycles using a sample-barcoded 5' primer and a J-beta primer mix. MiXCR, run by TCRdb on the 5' RACE reads, gives a single entry per CDR3 protein. The table has 500,000 to 650,000 distinct CDR3 sequences, around 27% seen once. The same sample was also studied in work on T cells of mothers and their children.

Sequencing was performed on blood. The source is a boy aged 2-15 years in good health.

This chain joins TRBV7-9 and TRBJ2-5; D remains ambiguous. The end of the DNA aligns better with TRBJ2-1, so the J call may be wrong. This CDR3 is built from 12 residues. The germline gives CDR1 SEHNR, CDR2 FQNEAQ (reference sequence). For the CDR3, the DNA is TGTGCCAGCAGACCCCACCAGGAAGAGCAGTTCTTC. Amino acid sequence: CASRPHQEEQFF.

The chain links TRBV12-3 or TRBV12-4 to TRBJ1-4; weak D call: TRBD1 (5 bases). The germline V and J ends were trimmed by 5 bases and 5 bases, with 21 bases remaining between them. The CDR3 loop spans 17 amino acids. CDR3 in DNA: TGTGCCAGCAGTGATTCGTTTATGGGGCGGACAAATGAAAAACTGTTTTTT. As protein: CASSDSFMGRTNEKLFF.

There are a few counts of this clonotype. Written as DNA, the CDR3 is TGTGCCAGCAGCTTAGATAGAGGGACAGGGCCACTAGCCAAAAACATTCAGTACTTC. This sequence encodes CASSLDRGTGPLAKNIQYF. This sequence joins TRBV7-8 and TRBJ2-4; 9 bases are shared with TRBD1. The germline gives CDR1 SGHVS, CDR2 FQNEAQ. This CDR3 comprises 19 residues. J was trimmed by 0 bases and V by 1 base; bases with no gene match: 10.

The V call is TRBV4-3, the J call TRBJ2-1; 11 bases match TRBD2. Germline CDR1 is LGHNA and CDR2 is YSLEER. The CDR3 totals 17 residues. The V gene end was trimmed by 0 bases and the J gene end by 4 bases; junction bases not matched to a gene: 5. The CDR3 region is CASSQELWTSGYNEQFF. CDR3 DNA: TGCGCCAGCAGCCAAGAGCTGTGGACTAGCGGGTACAATGAGCAGTTCTTC.

The rearrangement uses TRBV6-6 and TRBJ2-5; 11 nucleotides line up with TRBD1. Germline V gene sequence: CDR1 MNHNY, CDR2 SVGAGI (reference sequence). This CDR3 region has 14 residues. With 4 bases clipped from V and 11 bases from J, the junction kept 9 bases outside the gene matches. The CDR3 coding sequence is TGTGCCAGCAGTTCCCGGGACAGGGGGATGCAGCAGTACTTC. Translated, it gives CASSSRDRGMQQYF.

This clonotype has a handful of counts. This chain uses TRBV20-1 with TRBJ2-4; a possible D gene is TRBD2 (6 bases). The V end was cut by 6 bases, the J end by 3 bases, with 12 bases between. CDR1 is DFQATT and CDR2 is SNEGSKA in the germline V gene (reference sequence). The CDR3 length is 13 residues. CDR3 protein: CSAEGLNKNIQYF. The CDR3 nucleotides read TGCAGTGCCGAGGGACTGAACAAAAACATTCAGTACTTC.

The chain is built from TRBV12-3 or TRBV12-4 and TRBJ1-3; D is possibly TRBD1 (6 bases). This CDR3 has 17 residues. Between the trimmed V and J ends, which lost 3 bases and 0 bases, there was a span of 15 bases. The CDR3 DNA is TGTGCCAGCAGTTTCGGGAGACAGGTCCTCTCTGGAAACACCATATATTTT. Translation gives CASSFGRQVLSGNTIYF.

This clonotype turned up a few times. This chain joins TRBV27 and TRBJ2-1; 12 bases are shared with TRBD2. V trimming: 0 bases; J trimming: 2 bases; junction bases outside the gene matches: 8. The CDR3 contains 19 residues. The germline gives CDR1 MNHEY, CDR2 SMNVEV (reference sequence). The CDR3 coding sequence is TGTGCCAGCAGTTTATCTCTAGCGGGGGGGCCAGTCCCCTACAATGAGCAGTTCTTC. Translation gives CASSLSLAGGPVPYNEQFF.

The rearrangement joins TRBV24-1 to TRBJ1-2, with 7 nucleotides matching TRBD1. The germline gives CDR1 KGHDR, CDR2 SFDVKD. Trimming cost V 3 bases and J 5 bases; bases outside gene matches: 11. CDR3 length: 16 amino acids. The CDR3 bases are TGTGCCACCAGTGATCCCACCAGGGGGGGCACTTATGGCTACACCTTC. As protein: CATSDPTRGGTYGYTF.

This clonotype appeared a few times. This chain connects TRBV6-1 to TRBJ1-4; D call uncertain. The CDR3 loop spans 13 amino acids. V lost 7 bases to trimming and J lost 0 bases, with 6 bases between them. Germline CDR1 and CDR2: MNHNS and SASEGT. The CDR3 loop is CASTFATNEKLFF. The DNA of the CDR3 is TGTGCCAGCACATTTGCAACTAATGAAAAACTGTTTTTT.

This clonotype has only a few counts. This chain joins TRBV4-3 and TRBJ2-1; 11 bases agree with TRBD2. Germline-derived CDR1 and CDR2 are LGHNA and YSLEER. The CDR3 totals 20 residues. V lost 5 bases to trimming and J lost 2 bases; unmatched junction nucleotides: 17. The CDR3, as DNA: TGCGCCAGCAGCTCACGTGCTGGCCTAGCGGGAGGCCGAGCCTACAATGAGCAGTTCTTC. This encodes CASSSRAGLAGGRAYNEQFF.

The chain has TRBV7-3 and TRBJ2-6; TRBD1 agrees at 10 bases. Germline-derived CDR1 and CDR2 are SGHTA and FQGTGA. After removal of 4 bases from V and 3 bases from J, the junction contained 3 bases not matched to a gene. CDR3 length: 16 amino acids. In nucleotides, the CDR3 is TGTGCCAGCAGCTCCGGGACAGGGGTTGGGGCCAACGTCCTGACTTTC. This sequence encodes CASSSGTGVGANVLTF.

The chain joins TRBV27 to TRBJ2-7, with a possible D match to TRBD1 (6 bases). Germline V gives CDR1 MNHEY, CDR2 SMNVEV (reference sequence). Trimming removed 3 bases from V and 12 bases from J, with 18 bases in between. The CDR3 runs 13 residues. The CDR3 spells CASSFPQKGVWYF. CDR3 DNA sequence: TGTGCCAGCAGTTTCCCCCAGAAGGGGGTATGGTACTTC.

Worth noting for this clonotype: Likely a read error: the CDR3 ends without its conserved phenylalanine or tryptophan. V usage is TRBV4-2 and J usage is TRBJ1-4, with 7 nucleotides matching TRBD1. Looked up from germline, CDR1 is LGHNA and CDR2 is YNFKEQ. The CDR3 is 19 amino acids. Trimming cost V 3 bases and J 5 bases; bases outside gene matches: 18. The CDR3 nucleotides read TGTGCCAGCAGCCAGGAAGAGGAAGAAACAGGGGCAGAGAATGAAAAACTGTTTTGT. Its protein is CASSQEEEETGAENEKLFC.

The CDR3 DNA reads TGTGCCAGCAGCACCCTGTCCCGAACTGAAGCTTTCTTT. Amino acids: CASSTLSRTEAFF. The chain employs TRBV7-9 and TRBJ1-1; D remains unclear. V shed 5 bases and J shed 5 bases, with 12 bases lying between them. The V gene's germline CDR1 is SEHNR and CDR2 FQNEAQ (reference sequence). The CDR3 contains 13 residues.